The clone carrying this TCR beta chain is medium-sized. The antigen is undetermined. This sample was taken from a study of T and B cells in COVID-19 patients. In the study overall: COVID-19 patients gave peripheral blood either during active infection or after recovery. Of approximately 20 active-infection patients, 18 carried comorbidities linked to unfavorable COVID-19 outcome. The recovered cohort's median age was 34 years, versus over 60 years in active infection. Study-wide findings and caveats: Patients with COVID-19 reportedly showed strongly skewed T cell receptor beta variable and joining gene usage.

With 4 bases removed from V and 0 bases from J, the gap between germline ends came to 4 bases. The CDR3 is 11 residues long. The V gene's germline CDR1 is SQVTM and CDR2 ANQGSEA. TRB was amplified from about 250-500 ng of blood genomic DNA. Multiplex PCR with BIOMED2 TRB-A/B primer pools amplified TRB rearrangements. TCRdb re-analysed the multiplex PCR reads in MiXCR, keeping a single row per CDR3 protein. The table shows over 15,000 distinct CDR3 sequences, with 28% occurring only once. The chain carries TRBV29-1 and TRBJ2-7, with D hard to call. This clonotype was obtained from a human donor who had recovered from COVID-19. The sample comprised blood. CDR3 DNA sequence: TGCAGCGTTGTCAGCTCCTACGAGCAGTACTTC. Protein: CSVVSSYEQYF.